Sequencing of this T cell receptor (beta chain) was carried out in a study of blood T cell repertoires in COVID-19. Seattle cases were enrolled at active infection and followed longitudinally. The table came from immunoSEQ multiplex PCR; TCRdb's copy has only in-frame clones and leaves some out. The sample holds 30,000 to 35,000 clones, nearly 90% seen once. Trimming took 3 bases from V and 5 from J, leaving 10 bases between them. The CDR3 is made up of 13 amino acids. Germline V lookup: CDR1 KGHSH, CDR2 LQKENI. The source is a man aged 60 to 75 with COVID-19, enrolled during active disease. This chain links TRBV18 with TRBJ2-5, with D unclear. Material: peripheral blood. The CDR3 loop reads CASSPPVLETQYF. DNA of the CDR3: TGTGCCAGCTCACCCCCCGTACTGGAGACCCAGTACTTC. Combining the CDR3 with reference TRBV18 and TRBJ2-5 gives the whole variable domain NAGVMQNPRHLVRRRGQEARLRCSPMKGHSHVYWYRQLPEEGLKFMVYLQKENIIDESGMPKERFSAEFPKEGPSILRIQQVVRGDSAAYFCASSPPVLETQYFGPGTRLLVL.